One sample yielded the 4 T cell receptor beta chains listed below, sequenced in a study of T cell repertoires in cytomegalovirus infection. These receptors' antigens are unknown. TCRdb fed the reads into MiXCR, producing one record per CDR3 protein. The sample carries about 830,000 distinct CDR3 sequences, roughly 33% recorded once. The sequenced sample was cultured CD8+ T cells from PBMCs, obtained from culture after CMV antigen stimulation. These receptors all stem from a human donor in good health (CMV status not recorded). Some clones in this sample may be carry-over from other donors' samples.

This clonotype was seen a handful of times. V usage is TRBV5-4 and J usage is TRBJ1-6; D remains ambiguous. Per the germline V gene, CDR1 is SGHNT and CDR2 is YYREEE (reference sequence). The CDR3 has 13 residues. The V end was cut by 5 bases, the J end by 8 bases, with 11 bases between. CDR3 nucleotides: TGTGCCAGCAGACCCAGGCGGGATTCACCCCTCCACTTT. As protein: CASRPRRDSPLHF.

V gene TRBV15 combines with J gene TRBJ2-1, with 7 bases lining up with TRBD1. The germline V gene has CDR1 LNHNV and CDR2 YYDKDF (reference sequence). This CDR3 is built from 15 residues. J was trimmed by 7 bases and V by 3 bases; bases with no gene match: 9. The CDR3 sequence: CATSSRQGRKNEQFF. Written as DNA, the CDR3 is TGTGCCACCAGCAGTCGACAGGGCCGGAAAAATGAGCAGTTCTTC. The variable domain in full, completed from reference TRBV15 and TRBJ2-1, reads DAMVIQNPRYQVTQFGKPVTLSCSQTLNHNVMYWYQQKSSQAPKLLFHYYDKDFNNEADTPDNFQSRRPNTSFCFLDIRSPGLGDTAMYLCATSSRQGRKNEQFFGPGTRLTVL.

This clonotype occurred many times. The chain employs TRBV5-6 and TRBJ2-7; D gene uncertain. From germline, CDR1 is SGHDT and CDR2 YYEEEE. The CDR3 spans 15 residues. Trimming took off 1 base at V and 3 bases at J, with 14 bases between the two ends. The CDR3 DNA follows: TGTGCCAGCAGCTTGAGTAGGGAAATGTTCTACGAGCAGTACGTC. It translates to CASSLSREMFYEQYV.

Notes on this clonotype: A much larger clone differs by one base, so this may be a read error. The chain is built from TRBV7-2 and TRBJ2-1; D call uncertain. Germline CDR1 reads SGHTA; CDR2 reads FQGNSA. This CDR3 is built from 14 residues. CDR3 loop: CASSLGVSILEQSF. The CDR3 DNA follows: TGTGCCAGCAGCTTAGGGGTCAGCATCCTCGAGCAGTCCTTC.